This is a list of T cell receptor beta chains from one sample in a study of T cell changes during pregnancy in multiple sclerosis. Clones were sequenced by immunoSEQ multiplex PCR, and TCRdb holds only the in-frame ones, with some missing. This sample carries nearly 60,000 clones, about 90% of them seen once, and the ten largest clones take about 0.49%. Sequenced material: CD4+ T cells from peripheral blood mononuclear cells, taken after pregnancy. These receptor sequences come from a female donor in good health, enrolled as a control in a pregnancy study. CDR3s include the opening cysteine and the closing phenylalanine or tryptophan. A D gene is named only where the DNA matches it firmly. Size tells how often a clone was seen (once, few, many) or the class of an expanded clone, and some rows leave it out.

TRBV1	.	TRBJ1-1	.	TGCACCAGCAGCCAAGAACAGGGGCGTGTTACAAACACTGAAGCTTTCTTT	CTSSQEQGRVTNTEAFF
TRBV7-3	.	TRBJ2-7	.	TGTGCCAGCAGCCGCTACCCCTACGAGCAGTACTTC	CASSRYPYEQYF
TRBV7-9	.	TRBJ2-7	.	TGTGCCAGCAGCTTAGAATCGGGGACCTACGAGCAGTACTTC	CASSLESGTYEQYF
TRBV7-6	.	TRBJ2-3	.	TGTGCCAGCAGCCCCGGGGGGCGGGGAGATACGCAGTATTTT	CASSPGGRGDTQYF
TRBV15	.	TRBJ1-2	.	TGTGCCACCAGCACGGGCAGGGGAGGGGGCTACACCTTC	CATSTGRGGGYTF
TRBV7-3	.	TRBJ2-3	.	TGTGCGAGCTCGCTAGCCCTCACAGATACGCAGTATTTT	CASSLALTDTQYF
TRBV15	.	TRBJ2-7	.	TGTGCCACCAGCCCACTCCCGGCAGGGAGGTATAGCTCCTACGAGCAGTACTTC	CATSPLPAGRYSSYEQYF
TRBV6-1	.	TRBJ2-7	TRBD1	TGTGCCAGCACTACGACAGGGATCTCCTACGAGCAGTACTTC	CASTTTGISYEQYF
TRBV9	.	TRBJ2-6	TRBD1	TGTGCCAGCAGCCCTTGGACAGGGAAAACTGGGGCCAACGTCCTGACTTTC	CASSPWTGKTGANVLTF
TRBV27	.	TRBJ2-1	TRBD2	TGTGCCAGCAGTCGAGGGACTAGCGGGGGGGTCTACAATGAGCAGTTCTTC	CASSRGTSGGVYNEQFF
TRBV7-3	.	TRBJ1-1	TRBD1	TGTGCCAGCAGCCCAACCCCCGGACAGGGTTTAGGGACTGAAGCTTTCTTT	CASSPTPGQGLGTEAFF
TRBV10-3	.	TRBJ2-3	TRBD2	TGTGCCATCAGTGATCGAGCGGGGGGGAACACAGATACGCAGTATTTT	CAISDRAGGNTDTQYF
TRBV27	.	TRBJ1-4	.	TGTGCCAGCAGGTGGGGGGGGCCTCGGGGTGAAAAACTGTTTTTT	CASRWGGPRGEKLFF
TRBV19	.	TRBJ1-1	.	TGTGCCAGTAGTTATAGTGCGGGAGCTGAAGCTTTCTTT	CASSYSAGAEAFF
TRBV27	.	TRBJ2-3	TRBD2	TGTGCCAGCAGTCGTGAGGGACTAGCAAGGGAGTATTTT	CASSREGLAREYF
TRBV7-7	once	TRBJ2-5	TRBD1	TGTGCTAGCAGCTTACAGGGGACAGGCCAAGAGACCCAGTACTTC	CASSLQGTGQETQYF
TRBV7-2	.	TRBJ2-2	TRBD2	TGTGCCAGCAGCTTAATACTAGCGGGGCTCACCGGGGAGCTGTTTTTT	CASSLILAGLTGELFF
TRBV7-2	.	TRBJ2-3	.	TGTGCCAGCAGCCTCGGGGGGCGAGACACAGATACGCAGTATTTT	CASSLGGRDTDTQYF